These 11 T cell receptor beta chains came from one sample sequenced in a study of radiation and T cells in renal cell carcinoma. This sample's time point: blood 2 weeks post-SBRT. The treatment was: 15 Gy SBRT to primary tumor, nephrectomy 4 weeks later. Only in-frame clones appear in the TCRdb table, and some are missing; sequencing was by immunoSEQ multiplex PCR. Seen here are about 130,000 clones, around 89% observed once, and the top ten hold 5.8%. Sequenced here: blood, sampled from a patient whose treatment included radiotherapy and nephrectomy. The receptors shown here come from a woman aged 65 to 85 with renal cell carcinoma.

V and J are TRBV19 and TRBJ1-5, with D perhaps matching TRBD1 (5 bases). Germline V lookup: CDR1 LNHDA, CDR2 SQIVND (reference sequence). V lost 7 bases, J lost 3 bases, and 16 bases lay in between. The CDR3 length is 15 residues. In DNA, the CDR3 is TGTGCCAGTACCACCTGGACACCATCCAATCAGCCCCAGCATTTT. Encoded protein: CASTTWTPSNQPQHF. The full variable domain, with the rest looked up from reference TRBV19 and TRBJ1-5, is DGGITQSPKYLFRKEGQNVTLSCEQNLNHDAMYWYRQDPGQGLRLIYYSQIVNDFQKGDIAEGYSVSREKKESFPLTVTSAQKNPTAFYLCASTTWTPSNQPQHFGDGTRLSIL.

The chain employs TRBV10-3 and TRBJ1-5; TRBD1 might be the D (6 bases). Germline CDR1 and CDR2: ENHRY and SYGVKD. This CDR3 has 15 residues. Between the trimmed V and J ends, which lost 2 bases and 7 bases, there was a span of 15 bases. The CDR3 loop is CAISEGGGHRQPQHF. The CDR3 DNA reads as TGTGCCATCAGTGAGGGCGGGGGGCATCGGCAGCCCCAGCATTTT.

The V and J genes are TRBV18 and TRBJ2-3, with D uncertain. CDR3 length equals 12 residues. V dropped 2 bases and J dropped 3 bases, with 3 bases sitting between them. The germline V gene has CDR1 KGHSH and CDR2 LQKENI. CDR3 coding DNA: TGTGCCAGCTCACCAATGACAGATACGCAGTATTTT. It codes for CASSPMTDTQYF.

The rearrangement links TRBV7-6 to TRBJ1-1; D is uncertain. CDR1 and CDR2 from the germline V gene are SGHVS and FNYEAQ. V gave up 5 bases and J gave up 0 bases, with 7 bases separating them. CDR3 length: 13 amino acids. The DNA of the CDR3 is TGTGCCAGCAGCGTGACTGTGAACACTGAAGCTTTCTTT. Protein product: CASSVTVNTEAFF.

The chain has TRBV21-1 and TRBJ1-2; whether TRBD1, the table's D call, matches the DNA was not checked. TRBV21-1 is marked as a pseudogene. CDR3 length: 15 residues. For the CDR3, the DNA is TGTGCCAGCAGCAACCGACAGGCAAGAACCTATGGCTACACCTTC. This translates into CASSNRQARTYGYTF.

The rearrangement joins TRBV5-4 to TRBJ1-1, with TRBD1 as a possible D gene (5 bases). This CDR3 has 16 residues. The V gene lost 4 bases and the J gene lost 0 bases, with 16 bases spanning the gap. Germline CDR1 reads SGHNT; CDR2 reads YYREEE (reference sequence). The CDR3 DNA follows: TGTGCCAGCAGCATCCCCAGTGGGGGTATGAACACTGAAGCTTTCTTT. Its translation: CASSIPSGGMNTEAFF.

V gene TRBV6-6 combines with J gene TRBJ2-5, with D perhaps TRBD1 or TRBD2 (5 bases each). This CDR3 comprises 15 residues. V shed 3 bases and J shed 4 bases, with 15 bases lying between them. Germline CDR1 MNHNY, CDR2 SVGAGI (reference sequence). CDR3 in amino acids: CASSYVGRAGETQYF. CDR3 sequence (DNA): TGTGCCAGCAGTTATGTAGGCAGGGCGGGAGAGACCCAGTACTTC.

The rearrangement joins TRBV5-4 to TRBJ1-2, with a tentative D call TRBD1 (6 bases). V was trimmed by 5 bases and J by 4 bases, leaving 18 bases between them. Germline CDR1 SGHNT, CDR2 YYREEE (reference sequence). The CDR3 extends over 15 amino acids. CDR3 residues: CASSPSGAGRYGYTF. CDR3 bases: TGTGCCAGCAGTCCCTCGGGGGCAGGCCGCTATGGCTACACCTTC. The full variable domain, its missing parts supplied by reference TRBV5-4 and TRBJ1-2, is ETGVTQSPTHLIKTRGQQVTLRCSSQSGHNTVSWYQQALGQGPQFIFQYYREEENGRGNFPPRFSGLQFPNYSSELNVNALELDDSALYLCASSPSGAGRYGYTFGSGTRLTVV.

This rearrangement joins TRBV9 to TRBJ2-3; tentative D call: TRBD1 (6 bases). V was pared by 4 bases and J by 1 base, with 13 bases between. The CDR3 is 15 residues long. The V gene's germline CDR1 is SGDLS and CDR2 YYNGEE. The CDR3 is CASSTFGTRTDTQYF. CDR3 DNA sequence: TGTGCCAGCAGCACCTTCGGGACACGCACAGATACGCAGTATTTT.

This clone was picked up a small number of times. The chain is built from TRBV19 and TRBJ1-2; D unresolved. CDR1 and CDR2 from the germline V gene are LNHDA and SQIVND (reference sequence). Trimming shortened V by 5 bases and J by 1 base, and 11 bases separated the two germline ends. The CDR3 loop spans 14 amino acids. The CDR3 DNA follows: TGTGCCAGTAGTTCCCGACTCCTTAACTATGGCTACACCTTC. This codes for CASSSRLLNYGYTF.

This chain joins TRBV9 and TRBJ1-5, with 10 bases that match TRBD1. V lost 4 bases and J lost 9; bases outside the gene matches: 7. Germline loops: CDR1 SGDLS, CDR2 YYNGEE. This CDR3 has 14 amino acids. The DNA for the CDR3 is TGTGCCAGCAGCTCGGGACAGGGGTTTCGGCCCCAGCATTTT. As protein: CASSSGQGFRPQHF.